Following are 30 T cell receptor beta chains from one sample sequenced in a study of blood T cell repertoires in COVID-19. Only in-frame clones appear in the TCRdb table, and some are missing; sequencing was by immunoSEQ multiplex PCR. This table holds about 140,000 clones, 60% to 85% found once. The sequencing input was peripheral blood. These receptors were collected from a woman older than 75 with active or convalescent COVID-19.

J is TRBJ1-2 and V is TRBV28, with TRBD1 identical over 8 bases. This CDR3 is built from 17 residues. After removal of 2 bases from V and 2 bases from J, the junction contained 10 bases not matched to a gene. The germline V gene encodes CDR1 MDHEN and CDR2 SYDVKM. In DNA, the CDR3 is TGTGCCAGCAGTTTACTAGGGGGACAGGTTATCAACTATGGCTACACCTTC. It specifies CASSLLGGQVINYGYTF.

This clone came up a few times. The CDR3 bases are TGTGCCAGCAGTGACAGGCAGGGGGGTTTCCAGCCCCAGCATTTT. Translated: CASSDRQGGFQPQHF. The chain carries TRBV2 and TRBJ1-5; 7 bases are a match to TRBD1. Germline CDR1 is SNHLY and CDR2 is FYNNEI. J lost 7 bases, V lost 3 bases, and 9 bases had no gene match. This CDR3 contains 15 residues.

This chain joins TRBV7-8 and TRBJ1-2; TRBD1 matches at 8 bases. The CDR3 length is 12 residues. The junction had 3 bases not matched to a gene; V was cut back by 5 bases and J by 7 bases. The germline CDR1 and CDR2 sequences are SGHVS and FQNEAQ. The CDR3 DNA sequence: TGTGCCAGCAGCCCAGGGGGCCTTGGCTACACCTTC. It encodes CASSPGGLGYTF.

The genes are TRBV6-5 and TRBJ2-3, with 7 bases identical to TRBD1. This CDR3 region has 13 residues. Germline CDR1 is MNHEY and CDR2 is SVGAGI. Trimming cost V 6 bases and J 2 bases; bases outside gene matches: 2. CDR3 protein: CASRGTATDTQYF. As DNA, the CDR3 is TGTGCCAGCAGAGGGACAGCCACAGATACGCAGTATTTT.

CDR3 loop: CASTRGQGHTGELFF. CDR3 coding DNA: TGTGCCAGCACCAGGGGACAGGGCCACACCGGGGAGCTGTTTTTT. This sequence joins TRBV7-2 and TRBJ2-2, with 9 bases that match TRBD1. CDR1 is SGHTA, CDR2 FQGNSA, per germline. Germline trimming cut 7 bases from V and 3 bases from J; bases unmatched to any gene: 6. This CDR3 comprises 15 residues.

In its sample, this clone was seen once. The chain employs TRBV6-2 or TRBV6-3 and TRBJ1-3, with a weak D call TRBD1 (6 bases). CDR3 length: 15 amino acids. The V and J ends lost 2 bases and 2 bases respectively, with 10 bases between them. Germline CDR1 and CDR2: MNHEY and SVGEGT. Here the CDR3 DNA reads TGTGCCAGCAGTTACGGGACAATGACTGGAAACACCATATATTTT. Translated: CASSYGTMTGNTIYF.

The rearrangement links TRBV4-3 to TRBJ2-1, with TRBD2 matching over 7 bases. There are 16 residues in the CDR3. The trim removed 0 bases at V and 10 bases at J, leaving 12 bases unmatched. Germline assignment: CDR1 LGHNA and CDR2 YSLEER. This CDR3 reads CASSQEAVVRGGEQFF. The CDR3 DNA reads TGCGCCAGCAGCCAAGAGGCGGTAGTAAGGGGAGGGGAGCAGTTCTTC.

The CDR3 protein is CAISGDRAAQETQYF. CDR3 nucleotides: TGTGCCATCAGTGGTGACAGGGCGGCCCAAGAGACCCAGTACTTC. The rearrangement links TRBV10-3 to TRBJ2-5; 7 bases line up with TRBD1. CDR1 is ENHRY, CDR2 SYGVKD, per germline. The CDR3 is 15 residues long. V gave up 4 bases and J gave up 1 base; unmatched junction bases: 6.

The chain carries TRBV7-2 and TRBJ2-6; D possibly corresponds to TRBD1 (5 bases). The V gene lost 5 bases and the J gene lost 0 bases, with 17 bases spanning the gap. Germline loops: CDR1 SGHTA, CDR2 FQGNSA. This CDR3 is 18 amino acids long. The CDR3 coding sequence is TGTGCCAGCAGCACGCACCTAGGGGTAGTCTCTGGGGCCAACGTCCTGACTTTC. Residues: CASSTHLGVVSGANVLTF.

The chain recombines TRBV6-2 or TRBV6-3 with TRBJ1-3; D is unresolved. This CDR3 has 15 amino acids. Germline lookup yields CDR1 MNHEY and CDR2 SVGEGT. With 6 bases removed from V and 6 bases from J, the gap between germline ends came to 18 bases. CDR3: CASSPGGGLANTIYF. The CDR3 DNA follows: TGTGCCAGCAGCCCCGGAGGAGGCCTAGCAAACACCATATATTTT.

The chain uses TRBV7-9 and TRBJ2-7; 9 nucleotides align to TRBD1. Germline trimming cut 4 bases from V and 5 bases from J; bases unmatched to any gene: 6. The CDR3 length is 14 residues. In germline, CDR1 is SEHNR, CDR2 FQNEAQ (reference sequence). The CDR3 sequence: CASSSGTGIHEQYF. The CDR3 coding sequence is TGTGCCAGCAGCTCCGGGACAGGGATCCACGAGCAGTACTTC. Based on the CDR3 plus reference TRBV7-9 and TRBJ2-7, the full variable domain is DTGVSQNPRHKITKRGQNVTFRCDPISEHNRLYWYRQTLGQGPEFLTYFQNEAQLEKSRLLSDRFSAERPKGSFSTLEIQRTEQGDSAMYLCASSSGTGIHEQYFGPGTRLTVT.

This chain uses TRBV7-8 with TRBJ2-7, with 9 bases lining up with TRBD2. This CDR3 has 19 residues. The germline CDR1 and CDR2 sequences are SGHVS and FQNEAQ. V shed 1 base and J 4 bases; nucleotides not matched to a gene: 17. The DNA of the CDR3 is TGTGCCAGCAGCTTAGTCCTGCGGCGTTCTAGCGGGGATTTATACGAGCAGTACTTC. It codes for CASSLVLRRSSGDLYEQYF.

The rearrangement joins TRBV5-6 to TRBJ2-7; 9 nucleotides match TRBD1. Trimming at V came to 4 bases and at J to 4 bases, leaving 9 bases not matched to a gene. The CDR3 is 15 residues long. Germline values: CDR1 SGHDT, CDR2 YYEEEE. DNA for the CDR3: TGTGCCAGCAGCCCCGACAGGGGGGTCAATTACGAGCAGTACTTC. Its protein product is CASSPDRGVNYEQYF.

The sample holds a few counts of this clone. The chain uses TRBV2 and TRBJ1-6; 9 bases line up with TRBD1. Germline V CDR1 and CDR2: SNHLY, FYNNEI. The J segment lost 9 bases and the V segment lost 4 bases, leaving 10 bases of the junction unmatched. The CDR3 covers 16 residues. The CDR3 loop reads CASSGEGDRVRSPLHF. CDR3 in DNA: TGTGCCAGCAGTGGCGAGGGGGACAGGGTTCGTTCACCCCTCCACTTT.

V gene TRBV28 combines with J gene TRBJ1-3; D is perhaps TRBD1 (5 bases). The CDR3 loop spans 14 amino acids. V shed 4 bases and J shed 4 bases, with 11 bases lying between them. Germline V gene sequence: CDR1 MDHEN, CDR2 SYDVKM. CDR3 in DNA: TGTGCCAGCAGTTACGGGGGAAGGGGAAACACCATATATTTT. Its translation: CASSYGGRGNTIYF.

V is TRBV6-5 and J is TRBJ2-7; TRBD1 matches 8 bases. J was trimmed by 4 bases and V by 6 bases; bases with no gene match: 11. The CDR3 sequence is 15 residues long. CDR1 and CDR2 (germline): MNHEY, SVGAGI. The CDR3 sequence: CASSTDRVITYEQYF. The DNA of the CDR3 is TGTGCCAGCAGCACGGACAGGGTTATAACTTACGAGCAGTACTTC.

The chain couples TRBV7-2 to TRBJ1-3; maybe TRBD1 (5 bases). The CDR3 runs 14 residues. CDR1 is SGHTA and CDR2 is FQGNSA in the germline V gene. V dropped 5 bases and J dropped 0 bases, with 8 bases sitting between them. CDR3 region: CASSTGPSGNTIYF. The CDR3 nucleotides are TGTGCCAGCAGCACAGGACCCTCTGGAAACACCATATATTTT.

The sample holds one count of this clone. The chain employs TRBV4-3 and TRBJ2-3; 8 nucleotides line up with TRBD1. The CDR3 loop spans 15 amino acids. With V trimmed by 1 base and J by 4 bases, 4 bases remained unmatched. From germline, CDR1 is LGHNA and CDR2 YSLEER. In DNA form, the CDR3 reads TGCGCCAGCAGCCAAGGACAGGGGAAGGCAGATACGCAGTATTTT. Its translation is CASSQGQGKADTQYF.

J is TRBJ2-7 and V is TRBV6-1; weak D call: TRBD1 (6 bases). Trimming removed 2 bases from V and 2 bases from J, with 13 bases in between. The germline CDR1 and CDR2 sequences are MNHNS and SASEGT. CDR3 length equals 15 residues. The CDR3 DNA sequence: TGTGCCAGCAGTGAACAACCCCAGGGGACCTACGAGCAGTACTTC. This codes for CASSEQPQGTYEQYF.

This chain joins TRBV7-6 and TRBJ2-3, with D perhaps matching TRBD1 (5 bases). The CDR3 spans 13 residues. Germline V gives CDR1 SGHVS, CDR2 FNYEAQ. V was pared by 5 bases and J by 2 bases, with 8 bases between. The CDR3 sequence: CASSTDITDTQYF. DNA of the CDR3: TGTGCCAGCAGCACGGACATCACAGATACGCAGTATTTT. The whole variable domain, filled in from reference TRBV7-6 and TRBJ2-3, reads GAGVSQSPRYKVTKRGQDVALRCDPISGHVSLYWYRQALGQGPEFLTYFNYEAQQDKSGLPNDRFSAERPEGSISTLTIQRTEQRDSAMYRCASSTDITDTQYFGPGTRLTVL.

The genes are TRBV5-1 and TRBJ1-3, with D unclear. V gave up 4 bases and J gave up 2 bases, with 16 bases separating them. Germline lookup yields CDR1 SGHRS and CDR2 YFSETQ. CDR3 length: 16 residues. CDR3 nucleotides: TGCGCCAGCAGCCACCTTGGAGCCATTGCTGGAAACACCATATATTTT. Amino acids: CASSHLGAIAGNTIYF.

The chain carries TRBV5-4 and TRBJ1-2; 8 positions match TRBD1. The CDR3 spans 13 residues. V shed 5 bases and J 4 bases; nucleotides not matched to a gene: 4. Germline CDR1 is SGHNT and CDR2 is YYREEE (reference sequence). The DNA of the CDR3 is TGTGCCAGCAGTGAGCAGGGGGCCTATGGCTACACCTTC. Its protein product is CASSEQGAYGYTF.

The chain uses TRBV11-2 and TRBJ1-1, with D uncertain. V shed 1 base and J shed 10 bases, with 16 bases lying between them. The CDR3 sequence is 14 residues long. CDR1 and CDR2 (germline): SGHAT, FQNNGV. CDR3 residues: CASSLAITRGGAFF. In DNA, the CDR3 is TGTGCCAGCAGCTTAGCCATCACCCGGGGTGGAGCTTTCTTT.

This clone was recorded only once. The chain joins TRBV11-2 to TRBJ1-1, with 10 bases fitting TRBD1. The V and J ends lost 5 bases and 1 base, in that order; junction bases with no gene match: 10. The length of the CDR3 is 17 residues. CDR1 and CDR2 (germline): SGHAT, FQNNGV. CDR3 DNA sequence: TGTGCCAGCAGCCTGAGACAGGGGGCCACACAGAACACTGAAGCTTTCTTT. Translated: CASSLRQGATQNTEAFF.

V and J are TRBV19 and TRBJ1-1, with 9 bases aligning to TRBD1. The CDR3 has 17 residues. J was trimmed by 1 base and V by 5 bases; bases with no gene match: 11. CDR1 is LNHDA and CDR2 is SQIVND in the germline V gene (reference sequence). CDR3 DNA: TGTGCCAGTAGTCCACGGACAGGGGCGATATCGAACACTGAAGCTTTCTTT. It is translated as CASSPRTGAISNTEAFF. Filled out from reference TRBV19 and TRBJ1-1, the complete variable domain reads DGGITQSPKYLFRKEGQNVTLSCEQNLNHDAMYWYRQDPGQGLRLIYYSQIVNDFQKGDIAEGYSVSREKKESFPLTVTSAQKNPTAFYLCASSPRTGAISNTEAFFGQGTRLTVV.

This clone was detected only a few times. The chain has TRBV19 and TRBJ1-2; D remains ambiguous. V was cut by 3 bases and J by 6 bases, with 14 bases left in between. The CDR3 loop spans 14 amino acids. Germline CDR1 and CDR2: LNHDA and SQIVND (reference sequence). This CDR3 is CASSISSHSNGYTF. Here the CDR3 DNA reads TGTGCCAGTAGTATCTCGTCGCACAGCAATGGCTACACCTTC. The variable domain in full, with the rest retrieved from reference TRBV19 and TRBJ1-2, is DGGITQSPKYLFRKEGQNVTLSCEQNLNHDAMYWYRQDPGQGLRLIYYSQIVNDFQKGDIAEGYSVSREKKESFPLTVTSAQKNPTAFYLCASSISSHSNGYTFGSGTRLTVV.

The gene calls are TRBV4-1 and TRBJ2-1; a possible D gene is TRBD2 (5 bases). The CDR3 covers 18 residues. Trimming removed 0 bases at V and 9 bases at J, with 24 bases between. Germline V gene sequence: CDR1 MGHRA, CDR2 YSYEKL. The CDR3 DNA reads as TGCGCCAGCAGCCAAGATATTTTGGTAGTTTTAAGTGCGGGTGAGCAGTTCTTC. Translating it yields CASSQDILVVLSAGEQFF.

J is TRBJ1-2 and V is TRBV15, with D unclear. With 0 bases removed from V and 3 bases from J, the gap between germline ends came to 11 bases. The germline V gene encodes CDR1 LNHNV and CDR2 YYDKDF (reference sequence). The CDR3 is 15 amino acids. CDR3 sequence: CATSRDSRHYYGYTF. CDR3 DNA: TGTGCCACCAGCAGAGATTCCCGACACTACTATGGCTACACCTTC.

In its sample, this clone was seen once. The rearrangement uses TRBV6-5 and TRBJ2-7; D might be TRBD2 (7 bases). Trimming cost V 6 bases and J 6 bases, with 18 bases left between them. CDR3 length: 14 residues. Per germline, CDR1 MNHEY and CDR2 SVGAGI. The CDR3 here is CASSQHGGASEQYF. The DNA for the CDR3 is TGTGCCAGCAGCCAGCATGGGGGGGCAAGCGAGCAGTACTTC.

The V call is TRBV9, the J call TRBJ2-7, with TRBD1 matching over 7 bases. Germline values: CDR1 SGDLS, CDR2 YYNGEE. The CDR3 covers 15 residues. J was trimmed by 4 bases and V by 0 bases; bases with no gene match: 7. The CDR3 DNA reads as TGTGCCAGCAGCGTAGGGTCAGGGGGTATGTACGAGCAGTACTTC. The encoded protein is CASSVGSGGMYEQYF.